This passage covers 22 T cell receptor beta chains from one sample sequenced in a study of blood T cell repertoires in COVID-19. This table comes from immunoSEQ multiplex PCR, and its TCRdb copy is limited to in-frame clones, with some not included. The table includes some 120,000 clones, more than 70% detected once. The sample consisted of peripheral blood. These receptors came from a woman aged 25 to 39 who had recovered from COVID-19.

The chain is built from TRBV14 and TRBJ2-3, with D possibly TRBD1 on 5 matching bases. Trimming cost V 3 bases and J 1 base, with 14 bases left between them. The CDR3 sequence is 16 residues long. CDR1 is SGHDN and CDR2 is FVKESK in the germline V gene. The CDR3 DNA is TGTGCCAGCAGCCATTTGATTGGGGCAGGCACAGATACGCAGTATTTT. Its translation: CASSHLIGAGTDTQYF.

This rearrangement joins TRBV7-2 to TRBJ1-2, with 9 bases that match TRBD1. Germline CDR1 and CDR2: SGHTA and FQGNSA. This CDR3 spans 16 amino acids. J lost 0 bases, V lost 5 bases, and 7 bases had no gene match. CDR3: CASSAQGAGANYGYTF. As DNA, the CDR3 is TGTGCCAGCAGCGCACAGGGGGCTGGAGCTAACTATGGCTACACCTTC.

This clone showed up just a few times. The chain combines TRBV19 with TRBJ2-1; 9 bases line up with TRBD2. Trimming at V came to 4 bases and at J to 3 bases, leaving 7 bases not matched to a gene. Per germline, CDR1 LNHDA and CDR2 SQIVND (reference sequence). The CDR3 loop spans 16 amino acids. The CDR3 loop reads CASSTGLAFSYNEQFF. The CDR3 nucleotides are TGTGCCAGTAGTACGGGACTAGCTTTTAGCTACAATGAGCAGTTCTTC.

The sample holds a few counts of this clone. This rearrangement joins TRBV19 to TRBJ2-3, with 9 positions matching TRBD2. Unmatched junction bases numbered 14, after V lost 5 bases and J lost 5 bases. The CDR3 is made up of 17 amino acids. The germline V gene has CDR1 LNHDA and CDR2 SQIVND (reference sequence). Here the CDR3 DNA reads TGTGCCAGTAGTCCCTATCAGGGCGGGAGGGACGGAGATACGCAGTATTTT. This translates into CASSPYQGGRDGDTQYF. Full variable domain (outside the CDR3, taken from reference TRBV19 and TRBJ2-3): DGGITQSPKYLFRKEGQNVTLSCEQNLNHDAMYWYRQDPGQGLRLIYYSQIVNDFQKGDIAEGYSVSREKKESFPLTVTSAQKNPTAFYLCASSPYQGGRDGDTQYFGPGTRLTVL.

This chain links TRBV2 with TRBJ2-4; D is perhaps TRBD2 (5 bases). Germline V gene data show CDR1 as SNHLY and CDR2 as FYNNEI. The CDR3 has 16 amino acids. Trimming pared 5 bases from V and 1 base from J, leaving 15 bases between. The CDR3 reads CASSPFPPGAKNIQYF. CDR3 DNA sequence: TGTGCCAGCAGTCCCTTCCCCCCGGGGGCCAAAAACATTCAGTACTTC.

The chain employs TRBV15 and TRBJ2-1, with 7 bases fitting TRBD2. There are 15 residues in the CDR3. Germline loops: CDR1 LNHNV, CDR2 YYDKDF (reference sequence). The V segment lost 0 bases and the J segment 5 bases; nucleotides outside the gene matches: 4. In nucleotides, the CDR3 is TGTGCCACCAGCAGAGATGGTCGGGGGGACAATGAGCAGTTCTTC. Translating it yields CATSRDGRGDNEQFF. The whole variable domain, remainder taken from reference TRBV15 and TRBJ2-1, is DAMVIQNPRYQVTQFGKPVTLSCSQTLNHNVMYWYQQKSSQAPKLLFHYYDKDFNNEADTPDNFQSRRPNTSFCFLDIRSPGLGDTAMYLCATSRDGRGDNEQFFGPGTRLTVL.

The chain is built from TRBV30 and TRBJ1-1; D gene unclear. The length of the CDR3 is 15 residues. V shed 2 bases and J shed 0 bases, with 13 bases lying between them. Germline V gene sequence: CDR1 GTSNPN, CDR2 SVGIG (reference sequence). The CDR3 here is CAWSRRAGMNTEAFF. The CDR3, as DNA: TGTGCCTGGAGTCGACGGGCGGGAATGAACACTGAAGCTTTCTTT. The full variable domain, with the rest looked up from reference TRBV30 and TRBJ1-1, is SQTIHQWPATLVQPVGSPLSLECTVEGTSNPNLYWYRQAAGRGLQLLFYSVGIGQISSEVPQNLSASRPQDRQFILSSKKLLLSDSGFYLCAWSRRAGMNTEAFFGQGTRLTVV.

The CDR3 sequence is CASGGQHSNQPQHF. CDR3 DNA sequence: TGTGCCAGCGGGGGACAGCATAGCAATCAGCCCCAGCATTTT. The V and J genes are TRBV21-1 and TRBJ1-5; TRBD1, the table's D call, lacks a check against the DNA. TRBV21-1 counts as a pseudogene. There are 14 residues in the CDR3.

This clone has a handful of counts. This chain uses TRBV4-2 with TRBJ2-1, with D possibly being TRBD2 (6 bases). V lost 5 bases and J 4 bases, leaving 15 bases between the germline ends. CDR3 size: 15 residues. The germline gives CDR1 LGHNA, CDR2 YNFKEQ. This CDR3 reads CASSRDSLVYNEQFF. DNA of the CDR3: TGTGCCAGCAGCAGGGACTCACTAGTGTACAATGAGCAGTTCTTC.

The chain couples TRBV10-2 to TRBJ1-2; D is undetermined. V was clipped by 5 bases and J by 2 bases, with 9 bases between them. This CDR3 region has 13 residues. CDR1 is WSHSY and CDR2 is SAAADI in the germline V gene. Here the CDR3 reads CASSPGENYGYTF. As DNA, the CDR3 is TGCGCCAGCAGTCCAGGCGAGAACTATGGCTACACCTTC.

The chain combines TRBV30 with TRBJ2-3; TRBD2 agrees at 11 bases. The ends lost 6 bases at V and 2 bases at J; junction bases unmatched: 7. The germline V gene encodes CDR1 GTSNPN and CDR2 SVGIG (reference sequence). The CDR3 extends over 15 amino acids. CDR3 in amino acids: CACNSGGGNTDTQYF. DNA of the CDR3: TGTGCCTGTAATAGCGGGGGGGGCAACACAGATACGCAGTATTTT. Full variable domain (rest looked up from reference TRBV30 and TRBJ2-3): SQTIHQWPATLVQPVGSPLSLECTVEGTSNPNLYWYRQAAGRGLQLLFYSVGIGQISSEVPQNLSASRPQDRQFILSSKKLLLSDSGFYLCACNSGGGNTDTQYFGPGTRLTVL.

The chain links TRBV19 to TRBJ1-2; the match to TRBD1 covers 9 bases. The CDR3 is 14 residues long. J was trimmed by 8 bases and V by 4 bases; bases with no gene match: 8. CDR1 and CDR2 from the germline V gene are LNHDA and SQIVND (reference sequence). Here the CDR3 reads CASSSTGGKAGYTF. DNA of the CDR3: TGTGCCAGTAGTAGTACAGGGGGCAAAGCCGGCTACACCTTC.

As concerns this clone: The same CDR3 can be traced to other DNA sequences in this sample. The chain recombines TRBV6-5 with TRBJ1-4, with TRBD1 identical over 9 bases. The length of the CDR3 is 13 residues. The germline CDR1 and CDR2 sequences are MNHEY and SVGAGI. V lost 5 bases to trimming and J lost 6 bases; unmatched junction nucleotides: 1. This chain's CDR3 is CASSRDRDEKLFF. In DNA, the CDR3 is TGTGCCAGCAGTAGGGACAGGGATGAAAAACTGTTTTTT.

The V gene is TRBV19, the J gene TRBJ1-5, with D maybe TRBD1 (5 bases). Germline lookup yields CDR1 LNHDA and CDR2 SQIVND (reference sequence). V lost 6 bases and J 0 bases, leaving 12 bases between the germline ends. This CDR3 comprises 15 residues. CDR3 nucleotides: TGTGCCAGTAGCGGGGGGGGATATAGCAATCAGCCCCAGCATTTT. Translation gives CASSGGGYSNQPQHF.

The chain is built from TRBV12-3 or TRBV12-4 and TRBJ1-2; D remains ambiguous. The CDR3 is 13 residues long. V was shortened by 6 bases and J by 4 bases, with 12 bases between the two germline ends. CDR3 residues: CASSLGGAYGYTF. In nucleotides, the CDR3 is TGTGCCAGCAGCCTGGGTGGAGCCTATGGCTACACCTTC.

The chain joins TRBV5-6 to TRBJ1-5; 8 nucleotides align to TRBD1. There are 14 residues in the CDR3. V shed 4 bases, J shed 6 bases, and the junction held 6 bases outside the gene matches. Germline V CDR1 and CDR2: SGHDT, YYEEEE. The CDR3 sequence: CASSVGQGSQPQHF. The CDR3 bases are TGTGCCAGCAGCGTAGGACAGGGCAGTCAGCCCCAGCATTTT.

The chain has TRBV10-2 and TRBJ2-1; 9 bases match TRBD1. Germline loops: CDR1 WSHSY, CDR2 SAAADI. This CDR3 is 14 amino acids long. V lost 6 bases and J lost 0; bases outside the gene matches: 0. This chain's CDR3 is CASRTGGSYNEQFF. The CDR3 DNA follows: TGCGCCAGCAGGACAGGGGGCTCCTACAATGAGCAGTTCTTC.

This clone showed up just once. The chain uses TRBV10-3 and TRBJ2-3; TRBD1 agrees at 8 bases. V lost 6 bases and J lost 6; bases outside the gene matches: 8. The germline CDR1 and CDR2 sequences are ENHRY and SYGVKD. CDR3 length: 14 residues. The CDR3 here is CAIRSDRAMDTQYF. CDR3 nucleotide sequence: TGTGCCATCAGATCGGACAGGGCGATGGATACGCAGTATTTT.

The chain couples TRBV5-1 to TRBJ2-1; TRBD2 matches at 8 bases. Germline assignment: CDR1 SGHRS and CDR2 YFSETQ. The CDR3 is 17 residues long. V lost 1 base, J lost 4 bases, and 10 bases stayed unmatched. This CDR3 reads CASSLRGTSGAYNEQFF. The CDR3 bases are TGCGCCAGCAGCTTGCGCGGAACTAGCGGAGCTTACAATGAGCAGTTCTTC.

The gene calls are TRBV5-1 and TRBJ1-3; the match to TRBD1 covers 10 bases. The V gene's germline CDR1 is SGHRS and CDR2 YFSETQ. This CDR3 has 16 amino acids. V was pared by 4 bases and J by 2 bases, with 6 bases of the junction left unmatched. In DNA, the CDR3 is TGCGCCAGCAGCCCCCTGGGGACAGGGGCTGGAAACACCATATATTTT. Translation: CASSPLGTGAGNTIYF.

CDR3: CASSLAGDRGYEQYF. CDR3 in DNA: TGTGCCAGCAGCTTAGCTGGGGACAGGGGATACGAGCAGTACTTC. The V call is TRBV7-8, the J call TRBJ2-7, with TRBD1 matching 10 bases. J gave up 4 bases and V 0 bases, and 3 bases lay outside the gene matches. This CDR3 spans 15 amino acids. Germline lookup yields CDR1 SGHVS and CDR2 FQNEAQ.

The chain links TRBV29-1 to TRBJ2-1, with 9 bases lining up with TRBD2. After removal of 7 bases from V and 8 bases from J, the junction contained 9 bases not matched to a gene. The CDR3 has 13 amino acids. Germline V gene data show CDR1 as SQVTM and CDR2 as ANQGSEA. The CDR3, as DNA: TGCAGCGGGCGGGAGGGTAACTGGGATGAGCAGTTCTTC. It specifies CSGREGNWDEQFF.